This T cell receptor (beta chain) was sequenced during a study of CD8+ T cells in alopecia areata (dated by TCRdb to 2016 to 2018). Describing the broader study: High-throughput TCRbeta sequencing was used to examine T cell clonal expansion in alopecia areata in both the C3H/HeJ mouse model and human patients. RNA was extracted with the PAXgene miRNA kit for fixed scalp, the miRNeasy kit for PBMCs, and the RNeasy kit for mouse skin. TCRbeta CDR3 regions were amplified by immunoSEQ multiplex PCR using 35 Vbeta forward and 13 Jbeta reverse primers. Human TCRbeta sequencing covered scalp tissue and sorted CD4+ and CD8+ peripheral blood T cells from patchy and totalis/universalis alopecia areata patients and healthy controls. Scalp clonality was compared among normal scalp (n=4), patchy alopecia areata scalp (n=8), and alopecia totalis/universalis scalp (n=8).

With respect to this clone: This clone's antigen is unknown. No quality values exist for individual bases; no much larger clone is one base distant.

General conclusions and limits of the study: Resident alphabeta T cells in normal human skin are also sequenced, complicating scalp TCR repertoire analysis, unlike mouse skin dominated by gammadelta T cells. Shared TCR sequences between patients were less evident than in mice, which may be partly attributable to HLA diversity in the patient population. Compared with normal scalp, lesional scalp had higher clonality and more expanded CD8+ clones, particularly in alopecia totalis/universalis, a pattern that suggests antigenic drive.

PBMCs were isolated by density centrifugation and stained for CD3, CD4 and CD8, after which CD4+ and CD8+ T cells were sorted on a FACSAria. Scalp biopsies and blood samples were provided by unaffected controls. Libraries were constructed by the immunoSEQ multiplex PCR assay. For TCR sequencing, RNA was extracted from every sample and reverse transcribed into cDNA to serve as template. First-strand cDNA was synthesized with SuperScript III using a 2:1 mix of oligo-dT and random hexamers. A synthetic immune receptor repertoire was used to gauge amplification bias, and whatever bias remained was removed computationally. On the authors' methods: Raw reads were preprocessed for error removal, and CDR3 was defined according to IMGT conventions as running from the conserved cysteine to phenylalanine. To get clonality, Shannon entropy was normalized by log2 of the number of productive unique TCRs and the result was subtracted from 1. CD4 or CD8 identity of scalp clones was inferred by cross-referencing scalp TCRbeta sequences with sorted blood CD4 and CD8 repertoires. TCRdb retrieved this table from immuneACCESS and kept in-frame rearrangements only. Not all clones are present; in checked studies, unresolved V genes account for under half, and no reason is known for the remainder. D and trimming come from the DNA, and the V and J calls and clone size come from that table. This sample comprises 98,000 or so clones, approximately 60% of them detected only once. The ten largest clones take up 20% to 25% of the sample.

Input material: CD8+ T cells sorted from blood. This TCR was sampled from a human donor in good health.

The bases read TGTGCCAGCAGCTTTTACCCCAATGCCTACAATGAGCAGTTCTTC. It translates as CASSFYPNAYNEQFF. This receptor chain uses TRBV5-4 and TRBJ2-1, with no confidently assigned D gene. The CDR3 goes from the cysteine to the phenylalanine over 15 residues. Left in the record is the CDR3 DNA by itself, 45 bases read in frame from the first base. CDR1 is given as SGHNT and CDR2 as YYREEE, both from the germline V gene (reference sequence). A distance of 11 bases separates the germline ends of V and J, which lose 2 bases and 2 bases respectively.